Below, 8 T cell receptor beta chains from the same sample are listed, as sequenced in a study of ipilimumab plus nivolumab after autologous stem cell transplantation. TCRdb's table, derived via immunoSEQ multiplex PCR, lists solely in-frame clones and lacks some. The data contain tens of thousands of clones, nearly 85% of them seen just once; the ten biggest clones take up under 2.5%. Sample: PBMCs, taken in a trial of ipilimumab plus nivolumab as post-transplant consolidation. Source of these receptors: a male donor with diffuse large B-cell lymphoma.

This clone was counted a few times. The chain has TRBV7-2 and TRBJ1-5; 9 bases align to TRBD1. CDR1 and CDR2 from the germline V gene are SGHTA and FQGNSA. The CDR3 sequence is 14 residues long. J lost 4 bases, V lost 5 bases, and 3 bases had no gene match. The CDR3 DNA reads TGTGCCAGCAGCCAAGGACAGGGGAATCAGCCCCAGCATTTT. Amino acid sequence: CASSQGQGNQPQHF. Full variable domain (outside the CDR3, taken from reference TRBV7-2 and TRBJ1-5): GAGVSQSPSNKVTEKGKDVELRCDPISGHTALYWYRQSLGQGLEFLIYFQGNSAPDKSGLPSDRFSAERTGGSVSTLTIQRTQQEDSAVYLCASSQGQGNQPQHFGDGTRLSIL.

This clone has only a few counts. The chain links TRBV6-5 to TRBJ1-2, with 9 bases that match TRBD1. The germline V gene has CDR1 MNHEY and CDR2 SVGAGI. With 2 bases clipped from V and 3 bases from J, the junction kept 4 bases outside the gene matches. The CDR3 covers 15 residues. Here the CDR3 reads CASSYETGGYYGYTF. The CDR3 DNA reads as TGTGCCAGCAGTTACGAGACAGGGGGGTACTATGGCTACACCTTC.

This clone showed up just once. CDR3 bases: TGTGCCAGCAGCTTGGGGCCCCTGCAGTACTTC. Its protein is CASSLGPLQYF. The V call is TRBV5-4, the J call TRBJ2-5; no clear D. V lost 0 bases and J 11 bases, leaving 8 bases between the germline ends. The CDR3 is 11 amino acids. Germline CDR1 and CDR2: SGHNT and YYREEE (reference sequence).

This rearrangement joins TRBV7-2 to TRBJ1-2; maybe TRBD1 (6 bases). From germline, CDR1 is SGHTA and CDR2 FQGNSA. The CDR3 length is 14 residues. With 2 bases removed from V and 2 bases from J, the gap between germline ends came to 9 bases. CDR3 bases: TGTGCCAGCAGCTTATTAAGGGGGAACTATGGCTACACCTTC. Its translation is CASSLLRGNYGYTF.

V usage is TRBV7-2 and J usage is TRBJ2-3; TRBD2 aligns across 7 bases. Germline V gives CDR1 SGHTA, CDR2 FQGNSA. Trimming at V came to 5 bases and at J to 2 bases, leaving 4 bases not matched to a gene. This CDR3 region has 14 residues. The CDR3 DNA follows: TGTGCCAGCAGCCCCGCGGGGGTCACAGATACGCAGTATTTT. Translated: CASSPAGVTDTQYF.

The chain couples TRBV5-1 to TRBJ2-1; D assignment may be TRBD1 or TRBD2 (6 bases each). Trimming cost V 3 bases and J 11 bases, with 18 bases left between them. CDR3 length equals 14 residues. Germline V lookup: CDR1 SGHRS, CDR2 YFSETQ. CDR3: CASSWDGGLGKQFF. In nucleotides, the CDR3 is TGCGCCAGCAGCTGGGACGGGGGCCTGGGTAAGCAGTTCTTC.

V gene TRBV7-8 combines with J gene TRBJ1-5; D remains unclear. Deletions cut 5 bases from V and 1 base from J, with 6 bases between. Germline V gene data show CDR1 as SGHVS and CDR2 as FQNEAQ. The CDR3 loop spans 13 amino acids. CDR3 in DNA: TGTGCCAGCAGCGCGGTGAGCAATCAGCCCCAGCATTTT. This gives the protein CASSAVSNQPQHF.

As regards this clone: An end of the junction does not agree with germline; a read error may underlie this. V and J are TRBV5-1 and TRBJ2-2, with 8 bases identical to TRBD1. The V gene's germline CDR1 is SGHRS and CDR2 YFSETQ. CDR3 length: 14 amino acids. The CDR3 region has the DNA TGCGCCAGCAGCTTTCCAGGGGGCTATCGGGGAGCTGTTTTT. This sequence encodes CASSFPGGYRGAVF.